This entry lists 26 T cell receptor beta chains sequenced from one sample in a study of identical twins. In TCRdb, the 5' RACE reads were re-called with MiXCR into one record per CDR3 protein. This table has roughly 190,000 distinct CDR3 sequences, approximately 16% appearing once. The same data also contributed to another study, on T cells expressing NK-cell markers.

What was sequenced was CD8+ T cells sorted from blood. Receptor source: a woman under 30 in good health.

The rearrangement joins TRBV7-3 to TRBJ1-2; D is unresolved. The CDR3 consists of 15 residues. Germline V gene sequence: CDR1 SGHTA, CDR2 FQGTGA. V was trimmed by 5 bases and J by 2 bases, leaving 15 bases between them. The DNA for the CDR3 is TGTGCCAGCAGCGAAGCCAGGAGTTTGAACTATGGCTACACCTTC. Translated: CASSEARSLNYGYTF. The variable domain in full, completed from reference TRBV7-3 and TRBJ1-2, reads GAGVSQTPSNKVTEKGKYVELRCDPISGHTALYWYRQSLGQGPEFLIYFQGTGAADDSGLPNDRFFAVRPEGSVSTLKIQRTERGDSAVYLCASSEARSLNYGYTFGSGTRLTVV.

This sequence joins TRBV2 and TRBJ2-5; no reliable D call. The germline V gene encodes CDR1 SNHLY and CDR2 FYNNEI. The CDR3 runs 12 residues. Trimming took 2 bases from V and 5 from J, leaving 6 bases between them. CDR3 in DNA: TGTGCCAGCAGTGAATCCCCCGAGACCCAGTACTTC. It encodes CASSESPETQYF.

This clonotype showed up many times. DNA of the CDR3: TGTGCCAGCAAGACCGGGGCGCACACTGAAGCTTTCTTT. Encoded protein: CASKTGAHTEAFF. The chain couples TRBV27 to TRBJ1-1; possibly TRBD1 for D (5 bases). CDR3 length: 13 residues. Germline CDR1 reads MNHEY; CDR2 reads SMNVEV (reference sequence). With 7 bases removed from V and 3 bases from J, the gap between germline ends came to 12 bases.

A note on this clonotype: One end of the junction is discordant with germline, which a read error may explain. The V and J genes are TRBV12-3 or TRBV12-4 and TRBJ2-7; 10 positions agree with TRBD1. The CDR3 covers 14 residues. In DNA, the CDR3 is TGTGCCAGCTGTTTAGGGACAGGGGTCTACGAGCAGTACTTC. As protein: CASCLGTGVYEQYF.

Only a few counts were recorded for this clonotype. The chain employs TRBV4-3 and TRBJ2-5; D not certain. The V end was cut by 0 bases, the J end by 2 bases, with 10 bases between. Germline values: CDR1 LGHNA, CDR2 YSLEER. The CDR3 is made up of 15 amino acids. The CDR3: CASSQDLRSQETQYF. CDR3 sequence (DNA): TGCGCCAGCAGCCAAGATCTGCGTTCACAAGAGACCCAGTACTTC.

The genes are TRBV20-1 and TRBJ2-7, with D tentatively TRBD2 (6 bases). Trimming cost V 0 bases and J 5 bases, with 32 bases left between them. This CDR3 has 20 amino acids. Germline V gene data show CDR1 as DFQATT and CDR2 as SNEGSKA (reference sequence). The CDR3 DNA reads as TGCAGTGCTAGAGATCGATCTTATCAAGGGAGGAGGGTAATTGTGGACGAGCAGTACTTC. This sequence encodes CSARDRSYQGRRVIVDEQYF.

This clonotype was seen a single time. The chain couples TRBV6-1 to TRBJ2-7, with D unresolved. V lost 2 bases, J lost 2 bases, and 10 bases lay in between. Germline V gene sequence: CDR1 MNHNS, CDR2 SASEGT. The length of the CDR3 is 14 residues. The CDR3 loop is CASSEFASTYEQYF. CDR3 nucleotide sequence: TGTGCCAGCAGTGAATTTGCCAGCACCTACGAGCAGTACTTC.

This clonotype has a handful of counts. The chain has TRBV6-2 or TRBV6-3 and TRBJ1-1; no clear D. The CDR3 is made up of 13 amino acids. V was pared by 6 bases and J by 0 bases, with 8 bases between. The V gene's germline CDR1 is MNHEY and CDR2 SVGEGT. The CDR3 protein is CASSHTMNTEAFF. The CDR3 DNA sequence: TGTGCCAGCAGCCATACAATGAACACTGAAGCTTTCTTT.

This clonotype occurred a few times. This sequence joins TRBV11-3 and TRBJ1-1, with D unresolved. The germline CDR1 and CDR2 sequences are SGHNT and YENEEA. The CDR3 loop spans 14 amino acids. Between the trimmed V and J ends, which lost 5 bases and 1 base, there was a span of 11 bases. DNA of the CDR3: TGTGCCAGCAGCCCTTTCGCCCGGAACACTGAAGCTTTCTTT. This gives the protein CASSPFARNTEAFF.

In this sample, this clonotype turned up a few times. The rearrangement links TRBV9 to TRBJ2-1; D is perhaps TRBD2 (6 bases). V lost 0 bases and J 8 bases, leaving 15 bases between the germline ends. CDR3 size: 15 residues. CDR1 and CDR2 (germline): SGDLS, YYNGEE. The CDR3 here is CASSVEGGAIYEQFF. The DNA of the CDR3 is TGTGCCAGCAGCGTAGAAGGCGGGGCAATCTATGAGCAGTTCTTC.

Only a few counts were recorded for this clonotype. This chain links TRBV11-2 with TRBJ2-2; TRBD2 might be the D (6 bases). The CDR3 sequence is 16 residues long. From germline, CDR1 is SGHAT and CDR2 FQNNGV. With 3 bases removed from V and 4 bases from J, the gap between germline ends came to 15 bases. CDR3 region: CASSFLGAGFTGELFF. The CDR3 DNA is TGTGCCAGCAGCTTTTTGGGAGCGGGCTTCACCGGGGAGCTGTTTTTT.

This chain connects TRBV30 to TRBJ1-1; TRBD1 is a possible D gene (5 bases). CDR3 length: 10 residues. Trimming removed 4 bases from V and 10 bases from J, with 10 bases in between. Germline loops: CDR1 GTSNPN, CDR2 SVGIG (reference sequence). The CDR3 DNA reads TGTGCCTGGAAAATGGGGGGAGCTTTCTTT. It is translated as CAWKMGGAFF.

Only a few counts were recorded for this clonotype. The chain couples TRBV9 to TRBJ2-1; 8 bases map to TRBD2. Germline-derived CDR1 and CDR2 are SGDLS and YYNGEE. Germline trimming cut 0 bases from V and 8 bases from J; bases unmatched to any gene: 7. The CDR3 runs 15 residues. CDR3 DNA: TGTGCCAGCAGCGTAGCGCAGCGGGAGACCCATGAGCAGTTCTTC. Protein sequence: CASSVAQRETHEQFF.

This clonotype has only one observation. The chain carries TRBV4-3 and TRBJ2-7, with 10 bases fitting TRBD2. This CDR3 has 16 amino acids. V trimming: 1 base; J trimming: 1 base; junction bases outside the gene matches: 4. CDR1 is LGHNA and CDR2 is YSLEER in the germline V gene. In DNA, the CDR3 is TGCGCCAGCAGCCAAGGGACTAGCGGACCTTCCTACGAGCAGTACTTC. Translating it yields CASSQGTSGPSYEQYF.

The rearrangement joins TRBV9 to TRBJ1-2, with D uncertain. The CDR3 sequence is 16 residues long. V was shortened by 0 bases and J by 2 bases, with 14 bases between the two germline ends. From germline, CDR1 is SGDLS and CDR2 YYNGEE. The CDR3 sequence: CASSVANAGDNYGYTF. The CDR3 coding sequence is TGTGCCAGCAGCGTAGCTAACGCAGGCGACAACTATGGCTACACCTTC.

The chain is built from TRBV9 and TRBJ2-7; 7 bases line up with TRBD1. Germline V gives CDR1 SGDLS, CDR2 YYNGEE. There are 14 residues in the CDR3. J gave up 2 bases and V 0 bases, and 2 bases lay outside the gene matches. CDR3 loop: CASSVAGQAYEQYF. The CDR3 region has the DNA TGTGCCAGCAGCGTAGCAGGACAGGCCTACGAGCAGTACTTC.

The J gene is TRBJ2-3, the V gene TRBV7-3; TRBD1 matches 7 bases. This CDR3 has 18 amino acids. Losses at the gene ends were 1 base for V and 3 bases for J; bases not matched to a gene: 13. Germline-derived CDR1 and CDR2 are SGHTA and FQGTGA. The CDR3 here is CASSLSQGPTGVTDTQYF. The CDR3, as DNA: TGTGCCAGCAGCTTAAGCCAGGGGCCCACAGGGGTAACAGATACGCAGTATTTT.

The chain is built from TRBV9 and TRBJ2-2; 9 bases align to TRBD1. Germline trimming cut 4 bases from V and 6 bases from J; bases unmatched to any gene: 4. Germline CDR1 and CDR2: SGDLS and YYNGEE. The CDR3 is 14 residues long. For the CDR3, the DNA is TGTGCCAGCAGCAACCGACAGGGGGCCGGGGAGCTGTTTTTT. It translates to CASSNRQGAGELFF.

The sample holds a few counts of this clonotype. The rearrangement links TRBV12-3 or TRBV12-4 to TRBJ2-2; D may be TRBD2 (6 bases). The CDR3 is 13 residues long. V shed 8 bases and J shed 6 bases, with 13 bases lying between them. The CDR3 loop is CASDGGSSGELFF. The CDR3 nucleotides are TGTGCCAGCGACGGGGGTTCGTCCGGGGAGCTGTTTTTT.

The chain employs TRBV25-1 and TRBJ2-6; tentatively, D is TRBD1 (5 bases). Deletions cut 3 bases from V and 4 bases from J, with 10 bases between. This CDR3 spans 15 amino acids. CDR1 and CDR2 from the germline V gene are MGHDK and SYGVNS. CDR3 DNA: TGTGCCAGCAGTGATCAGGGATCCGGGGCCAACGTCCTGACTTTC. Its protein product is CASSDQGSGANVLTF.

In this sample, this clonotype turned up a few times. The chain joins TRBV27 to TRBJ2-1, with TRBD2 identical over 8 bases. J lost 6 bases, V lost 5 bases, and 6 bases had no gene match. Germline V gene data show CDR1 as MNHEY and CDR2 as SMNVEV (reference sequence). The CDR3 runs to 14 residues. CDR3 bases: TGTGCCAGCAGTCTCGGACTAGCCGTCAATGAGCAGTTCTTC. It is translated as CASSLGLAVNEQFF.

This clonotype showed up just a few times. V gene TRBV10-3 combines with J gene TRBJ2-2, with D perhaps matching TRBD1 (5 bases). V was clipped by 6 bases and J by 7 bases, with 9 bases between them. Germline V gene lookup returns CDR1 ENHRY and CDR2 SYGVKD. CDR3 length: 12 residues. CDR3 protein: CAIRGLGGELFF. CDR3 bases: TGTGCCATCAGGGGGCTCGGCGGGGAGCTGTTTTTT.

This clonotype was observed a few times. The chain carries TRBV7-2 and TRBJ2-3; 7 bases are shared with TRBD2. The CDR3 loop spans 16 amino acids. Germline V gene data show CDR1 as SGHTA and CDR2 as FQGNSA. V trimming: 1 base; J trimming: 2 bases; junction bases outside the gene matches: 6. The CDR3: CASSLDGSGLTDTQYF. The CDR3 coding sequence is TGTGCCAGCAGCTTAGATGGTAGCGGGCTCACAGATACGCAGTATTTT.

This clonotype occurred a few times. The chain joins TRBV29-1 to TRBJ2-6, with TRBD1 identical over 7 bases. The CDR3 length is 15 residues. The germline V gene has CDR1 SQVTM and CDR2 ANQGSEA. The ends lost 3 bases at V and 2 bases at J; junction bases unmatched: 4. The CDR3 DNA reads TGCAGCGTTGACAGCGACAGGGCTGGGGCCAACGTCCTGACTTTC. Translation gives CSVDSDRAGANVLTF.

The chain uses TRBV2 and TRBJ2-1; 10 bases are a match to TRBD2. The CDR3 is made up of 16 amino acids. The V gene's germline CDR1 is SNHLY and CDR2 FYNNEI. Trimming cost V 5 bases and J 3 bases; bases outside gene matches: 7. The DNA for the CDR3 is TGTGCCAGCAGTACTTTAGCGGGAGGTGTCTACAATGAGCAGTTCTTC. Translation: CASSTLAGGVYNEQFF.

In this sample, this clonotype turned up a few times. V is TRBV11-2 and J is TRBJ2-1, with 14 bases lining up with TRBD2. Germline-derived CDR1 and CDR2 are SGHAT and FQNNGV. This CDR3 is 17 amino acids long. Unmatched junction bases numbered 3, after V lost 1 base and J lost 4 bases. This CDR3 reads CASSLARTSGRYNEQFF. In DNA, the CDR3 is TGTGCCAGCAGCTTAGCCCGGACTAGCGGGAGGTACAATGAGCAGTTCTTC.